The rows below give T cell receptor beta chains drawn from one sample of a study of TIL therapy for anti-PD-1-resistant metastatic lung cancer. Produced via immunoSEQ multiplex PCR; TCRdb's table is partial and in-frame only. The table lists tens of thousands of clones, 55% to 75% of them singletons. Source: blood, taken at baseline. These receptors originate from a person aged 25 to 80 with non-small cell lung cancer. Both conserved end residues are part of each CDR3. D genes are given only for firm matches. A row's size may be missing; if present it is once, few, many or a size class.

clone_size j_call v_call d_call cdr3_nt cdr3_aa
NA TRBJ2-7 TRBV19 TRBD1 TGTGCCAGTAGTAACCCGAGACAGGGGGTCTACGAGCAGTACTTC CASSNPRQGVYEQYF
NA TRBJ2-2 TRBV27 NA TGTGCCAGCACAGGGCCCACCGGGGAGCTGTTTTTT CASTGPTGELFF
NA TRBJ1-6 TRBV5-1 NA TGCGCCAGCAGCTTGGAAAGCTCCTATAATTCACCCCTCCACTTT CASSLESSYNSPLHF
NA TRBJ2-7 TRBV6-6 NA TGTGCCAGCAGTTACTACGGGGGGCCCGACTACGAGCAGTACTTC CASSYYGGPDYEQYF
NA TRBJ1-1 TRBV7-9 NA TGTGCCAGCAGCCCTAACAGGGCCCGTCTCGAAGCTTTCTTT CASSPNRARLEAFF
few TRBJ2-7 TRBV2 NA TGTGCCAGCAGGCAGGGCCCCTTCGAGCAGTACTTC CASRQGPFEQYF
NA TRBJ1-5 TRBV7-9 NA TGTGCCAGCAGCTTAAGGGGAGGAGGGGCGGATCAGCCCCAGCATTTT CASSLRGGGADQPQHF
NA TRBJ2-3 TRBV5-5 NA TGTGCCAGCAGCTTGCAGGGCACAGATACGCAGTATTTT CASSLQGTDTQYF
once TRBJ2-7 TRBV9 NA TGTGCCAGCAGCGTTTCCGGGACGGCTCCCTACGAGCAGTACTTC CASSVSGTAPYEQYF
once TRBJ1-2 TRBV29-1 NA TGCAGCGTTGAGCAAAACTATGGCTACACCTTC CSVEQNYGYTF
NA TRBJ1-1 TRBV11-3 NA TGTGCCAGCACCAAACAGGGAGAATACACTGAAGCTTTCTTT CASTKQGEYTEAFF
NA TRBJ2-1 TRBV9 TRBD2 TGTGCCAGCAGCGTAACTAGCGGGACCTTCAATGAGCAGTTCTTC CASSVTSGTFNEQFF
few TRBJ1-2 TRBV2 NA TGTGCCAGCAGTGAGGCCAGAGAATATGGCTACACCTTC CASSEAREYGYTF
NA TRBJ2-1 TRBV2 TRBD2 TGTGCCAGCAGTGCTCGGTCTAGCGGGGGGGCCTTATTCTACAATGAGCAGTTCTTC CASSARSSGGALFYNEQFF
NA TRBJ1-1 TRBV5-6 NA TGTGCCAGCAGCCTGGGGTCCTGGGGCACTGAAGCTTTCTTT CASSLGSWGTEAFF
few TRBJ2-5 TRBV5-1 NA TGCGCCAGCAGCTGGGGAATGGGGGAGACCCAGTACTTC CASSWGMGETQYF
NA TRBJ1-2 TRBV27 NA TGTGCCAGCAGCCCAACCCACAGTTATGCCCTGGGCTATGGCTACACCTTC CASSPTHSYALGYGYTF
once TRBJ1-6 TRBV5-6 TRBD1 TGTGCCAGCAGCTTGACCGACAGGGGGGGTTCACCCCTCCACTTT CASSLTDRGGSPLHF
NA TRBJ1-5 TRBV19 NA TGTGCCAGTAGTAGACTACAGGATAGCAATCAGCCCCAGCATTTT CASSRLQDSNQPQHF
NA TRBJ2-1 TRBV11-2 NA TGTGCCAGCATCAAAGCCACGGGGGGCGCCTACAATGAGCAGTTCTTC CASIKATGGAYNEQFF
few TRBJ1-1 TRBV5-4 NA TGTGCCAGCAGCTTGCGCAGCCAACTAGATGAAGCTTTCTTT CASSLRSQLDEAFF
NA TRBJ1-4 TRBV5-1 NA TGCGCCAGCACCCGAAACAGTGGAACTAATGAAAAACTGTTTTTT CASTRNSGTNEKLFF
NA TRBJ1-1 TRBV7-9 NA TGTGCCAGCAGCTTATTTGACACAAACACTGAAGCTTTCTTT CASSLFDTNTEAFF
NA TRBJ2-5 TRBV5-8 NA TGTGCCAGCAGCTTGGGTGGCGCGCAAGAGACCCAGTACTTC CASSLGGAQETQYF
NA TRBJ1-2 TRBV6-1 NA TGTGCCAGCAATGGACTTGGGGGGTGGAATGGCTACACCTTC CASNGLGGWNGYTF
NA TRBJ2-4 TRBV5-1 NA TGCGCCAGCAGTTCAGGCCTAGCCAAAAACATTCAGTACTTC CASSSGLAKNIQYF
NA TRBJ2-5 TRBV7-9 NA TGTGCCAGCAGTTATTGGGAGACCCAGTACTTC CASSYWETQYF
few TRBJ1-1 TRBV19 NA TGTGCCAGTAGTATTGGGGTGTCGAGCACTGAAGCTTTCTTT CASSIGVSSTEAFF
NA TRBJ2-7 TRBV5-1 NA TGCGCCAGCAGCTTGGACGGGGGAGGCAGGTACGAGCAGTACTTC CASSLDGGGRYEQYF
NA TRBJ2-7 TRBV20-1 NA TGCAGTGCTCCCATCGTTTACGAGCAGTACTTC CSAPIVYEQYF